The 2 T cell receptor beta chains below come from one sample, sequenced in a study of blood T cell repertoires in COVID-19. The method was immunoSEQ multiplex PCR; TCRdb's version includes in-frame clones alone and lacks a portion of them. The sample yields around 240,000 clones, approximately 86% seen once. The source material was peripheral blood. These receptors were obtained from a woman aged 30 to 39 who had recovered from COVID-19.

V gene TRBV5-1 combines with J gene TRBJ2-3, with TRBD2 as a possible D gene (7 bases). CDR3 length: 15 amino acids. Deletions cut 2 bases from V and 5 bases from J, with 15 bases between. In germline, CDR1 is SGHRS, CDR2 YFSETQ. This CDR3 reads CASSLPGGPGDTQYF. The CDR3 nucleotides are TGCGCCAGCAGCTTACCCGGGGGGCCGGGAGATACGCAGTATTTT.

The chain is built from TRBV6-5 and TRBJ1-4, with D unclear. The CDR3 has 14 residues. Germline-derived CDR1 and CDR2 are MNHEY and SVGAGI. Trimming cost V 2 bases and J 4 bases, with 8 bases left between them. The CDR3 DNA sequence: TGTGCCAGCAGTTACCGGAGGCTTAATGAAAAACTGTTTTTT. This sequence encodes CASSYRRLNEKLFF.